A single T cell receptor (beta chain) is shown here with its context. The data were taken from a study of T cell responses to AZD1222 COVID-19 vaccine. The V gene lost 0 bases and the J gene lost 6 bases, with 24 bases spanning the gap. The CDR3 totals 18 residues. CDR1 and CDR2 from the germline V gene are SGDLS and YYNGEE. TCRdb's copy holds only in-frame clones and misses some; the assay was immunoSEQ multiplex PCR. The sample contains around 99,000 clones, around 91% of which appear only once. This chain connects TRBV9 to TRBJ1-2, with a weak D call TRBD1 (6 bases). This TCR was sampled from an adult in good health. The sequences come from peripheral blood, collected on day 0 of AZD1222 vaccination. The DNA for the CDR3 is TGTGCCAGCAGCGTAGAAGGGGGTCGGTACCCGCCCGTAGATGGCTACACCTTC. It codes for CASSVEGGRYPPVDGYTF.